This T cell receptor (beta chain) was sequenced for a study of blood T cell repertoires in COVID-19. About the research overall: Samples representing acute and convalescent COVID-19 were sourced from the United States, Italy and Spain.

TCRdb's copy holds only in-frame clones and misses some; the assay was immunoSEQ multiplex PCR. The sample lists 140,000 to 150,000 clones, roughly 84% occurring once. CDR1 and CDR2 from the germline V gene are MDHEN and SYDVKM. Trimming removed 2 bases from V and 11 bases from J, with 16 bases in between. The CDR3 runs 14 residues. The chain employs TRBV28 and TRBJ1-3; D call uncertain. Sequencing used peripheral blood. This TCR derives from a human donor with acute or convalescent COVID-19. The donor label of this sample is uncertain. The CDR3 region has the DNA TGTGCCAGCAGTTTAGAGGGCCAGCGTCGCGCCATATATTTT. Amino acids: CASSLEGQRRAIYF.